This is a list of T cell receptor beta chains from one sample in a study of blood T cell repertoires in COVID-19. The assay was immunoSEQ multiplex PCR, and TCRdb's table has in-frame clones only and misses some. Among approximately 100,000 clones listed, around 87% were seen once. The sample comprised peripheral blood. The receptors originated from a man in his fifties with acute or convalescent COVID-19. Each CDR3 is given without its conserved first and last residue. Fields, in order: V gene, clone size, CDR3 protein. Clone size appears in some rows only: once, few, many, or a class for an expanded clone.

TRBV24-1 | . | ATSDPQGKTDTQY
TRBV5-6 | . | ASRVPGSGANVLT
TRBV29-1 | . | SVRDRTYNEQF
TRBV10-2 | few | ASKGARGNSYNEQF
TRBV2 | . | ASHRDSQETQY
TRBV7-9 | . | ASSPPGQGYNEQF
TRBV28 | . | ASSAGTSGYQETQY
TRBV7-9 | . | ASSGGINTDTQY
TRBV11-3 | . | ASSLDRYSNEQF
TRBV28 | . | ASSPETLNTEAF
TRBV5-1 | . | ASGAGGPTGELF
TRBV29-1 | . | SSGGAGNTEAF
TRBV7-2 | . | ASSLQQGLSYEQY